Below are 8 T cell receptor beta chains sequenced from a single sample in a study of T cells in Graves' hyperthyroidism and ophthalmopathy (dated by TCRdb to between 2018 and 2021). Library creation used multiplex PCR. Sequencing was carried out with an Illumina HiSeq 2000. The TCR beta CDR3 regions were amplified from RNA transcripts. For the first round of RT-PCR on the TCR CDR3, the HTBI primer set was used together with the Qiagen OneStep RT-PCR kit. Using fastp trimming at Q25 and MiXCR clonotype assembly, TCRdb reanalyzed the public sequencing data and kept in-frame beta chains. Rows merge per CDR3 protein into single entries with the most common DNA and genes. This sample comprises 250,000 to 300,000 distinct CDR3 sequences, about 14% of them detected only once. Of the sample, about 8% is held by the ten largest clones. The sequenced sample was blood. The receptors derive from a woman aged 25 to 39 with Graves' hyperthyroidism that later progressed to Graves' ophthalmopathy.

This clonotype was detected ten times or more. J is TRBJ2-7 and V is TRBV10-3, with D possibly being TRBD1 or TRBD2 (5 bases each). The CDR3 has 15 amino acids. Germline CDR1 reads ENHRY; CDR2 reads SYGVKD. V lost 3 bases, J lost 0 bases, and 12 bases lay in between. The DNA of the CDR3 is TGTGCCATCAGTGAAGGGACGGGGAGCTCCTACGAGCAGTACTTC. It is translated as CAISEGTGSSYEQYF.

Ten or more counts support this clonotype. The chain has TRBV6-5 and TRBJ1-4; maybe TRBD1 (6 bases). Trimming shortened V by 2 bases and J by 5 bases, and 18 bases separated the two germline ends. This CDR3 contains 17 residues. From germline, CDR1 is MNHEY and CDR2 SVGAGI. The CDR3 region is CASSYPSKGGINEKLFF. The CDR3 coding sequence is TGTGCCAGCAGTTACCCTAGCAAGGGGGGAATCAATGAAAAACTGTTTTTT.

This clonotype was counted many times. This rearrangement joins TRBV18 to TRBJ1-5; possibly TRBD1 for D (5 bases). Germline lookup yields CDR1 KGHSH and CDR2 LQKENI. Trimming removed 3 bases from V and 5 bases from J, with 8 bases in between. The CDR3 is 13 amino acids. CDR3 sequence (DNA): TGTGCCAGCTCACCGGGGGTAGATCAGCCCCAGCATTTT. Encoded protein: CASSPGVDQPQHF.

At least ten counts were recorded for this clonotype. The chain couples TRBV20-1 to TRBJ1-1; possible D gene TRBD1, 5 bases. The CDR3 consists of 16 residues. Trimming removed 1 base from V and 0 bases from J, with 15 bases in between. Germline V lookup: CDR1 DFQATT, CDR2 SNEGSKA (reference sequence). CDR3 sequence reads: CSARGGGVGMNTEAFF. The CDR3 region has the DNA TGCAGTGCTAGAGGGGGCGGGGTTGGGATGAACACTGAAGCTTTCTTT.

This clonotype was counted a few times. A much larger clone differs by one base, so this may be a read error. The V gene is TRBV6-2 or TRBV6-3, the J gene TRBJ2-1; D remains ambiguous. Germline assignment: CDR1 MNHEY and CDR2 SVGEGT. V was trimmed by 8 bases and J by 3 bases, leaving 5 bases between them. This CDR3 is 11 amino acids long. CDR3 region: CASVDYNEQFF. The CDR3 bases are TGTGCCAGCGTCGACTACAATGAGCAGTTCTTC.

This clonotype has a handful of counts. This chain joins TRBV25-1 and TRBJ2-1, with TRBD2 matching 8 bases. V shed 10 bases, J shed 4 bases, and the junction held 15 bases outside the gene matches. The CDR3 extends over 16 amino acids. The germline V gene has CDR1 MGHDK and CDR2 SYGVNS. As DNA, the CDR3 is TGTGCCATCCTAACTCGGGAGGGGCCCGGATACAATGAGCAGTTCTTC. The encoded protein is CAILTREGPGYNEQFF.

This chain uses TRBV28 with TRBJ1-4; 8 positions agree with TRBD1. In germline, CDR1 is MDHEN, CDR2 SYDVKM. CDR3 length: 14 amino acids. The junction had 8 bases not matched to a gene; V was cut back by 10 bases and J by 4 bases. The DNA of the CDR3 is TGTGCCACCTACGGACAGGGCTATAATGAAAAACTGTTTTTT. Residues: CATYGQGYNEKLFF.

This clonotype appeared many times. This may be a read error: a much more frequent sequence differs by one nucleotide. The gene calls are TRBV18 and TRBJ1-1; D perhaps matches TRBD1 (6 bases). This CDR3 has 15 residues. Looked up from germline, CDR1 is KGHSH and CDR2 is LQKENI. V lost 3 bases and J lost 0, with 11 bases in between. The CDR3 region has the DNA TGTGCCAGCTCACCTCAACAGGGATTGAACACTGAAGCTTTCTTT. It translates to CASSPQQGLNTEAFF. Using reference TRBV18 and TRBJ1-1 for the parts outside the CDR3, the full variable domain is NAGVMQNPRHLVRRRGQEARLRCSPMKGHSHVYWYRQLPEEGLKFMVYLQKENIIDESGMPKERFSAEFPKEGPSILRIQQVVRGDSAAYFCASSPQQGLNTEAFFGQGTRLTVV.